This entry lists 32 T cell receptor beta chains sequenced from one sample in a study of T cell repertoires in ileal Crohn's disease. Only in-frame clones appear in the TCRdb table, and some are missing; sequencing was by immunoSEQ multiplex PCR. This table has approximately 3,000 clones, about 69% appearing once. The time point here: proximal margin of the surgical specimen (macroscopically non-inflamed). The sample comprised ileal tissue. The receptors were gathered from an adult with Crohn's disease.

V gene TRBV18 combines with J gene TRBJ2-3, with D unclear. CDR1 and CDR2 from the germline V gene are KGHSH and LQKENI. CDR3 length: 12 residues. The V and J ends lost 4 bases and 0 bases respectively, with 2 bases between them. The CDR3 DNA reads TGTGCCAGCTCACGTAGCACAGATACGCAGTATTTT. Amino acid sequence: CASSRSTDTQYF.

This chain joins TRBV5-1 and TRBJ1-1, with D tentatively TRBD1 (6 bases). The CDR3 spans 14 residues. Germline values: CDR1 SGHRS, CDR2 YFSETQ. V lost 3 bases, J lost 1 base, and 10 bases lay in between. The CDR3 spells CASSSRTANTEAFF. In DNA form, the CDR3 reads TGCGCCAGCAGCTCGCGGACAGCGAACACTGAAGCTTTCTTT.

This clone was counted only a few times. The rearrangement joins TRBV28 to TRBJ1-1; maybe TRBD1 (5 bases). The V end was cut by 7 bases, the J end by 7 bases, with 16 bases between. This CDR3 is built from 13 residues. Germline V gene sequence: CDR1 MDHEN, CDR2 SYDVKM. CDR3 amino acids: CASISRVGGEAFF. DNA of the CDR3: TGTGCCAGCATCTCCCGGGTGGGGGGTGAAGCTTTCTTT. Full variable domain (outside the CDR3, taken from reference TRBV28 and TRBJ1-1): DVKVTQSSRYLVKRTGEKVFLECVQDMDHENMFWYRQDPGLGLRLIYFSYDVKMKEKGDIPEGYSVSREKKERFSLILESASTNQTSMYLCASISRVGGEAFFGQGTRLTVV.

The table lists this clone with a few counts. The chain is built from TRBV6-5 and TRBJ2-6; D remains unclear. CDR1 and CDR2 from the germline V gene are MNHEY and SVGAGI. The V gene lost 10 bases and the J gene lost 4 bases, with 11 bases spanning the gap. CDR3 size: 13 residues. CDR3 DNA sequence: TGTGCCACCTTTGAGCCCGGGGCCAACGTCCTGACTTTC. Amino acids: CATFEPGANVLTF.

This chain joins TRBV4-2 and TRBJ2-3; D gene ambiguous. The CDR3 loop spans 13 amino acids. V lost 0 bases and J 9 bases, leaving 10 bases between the germline ends. CDR1 LGHNA and CDR2 YNFKEQ come from the germline V gene. CDR3 amino acids: CASSQDYAGTQYF. The CDR3 DNA follows: TGTGCCAGCAGCCAAGATTACGCCGGAACGCAGTATTTT.

The chain links TRBV28 to TRBJ1-1; the match to TRBD1 covers 10 bases. Germline V gene sequence: CDR1 MDHEN, CDR2 SYDVKM. Losses at the gene ends were 8 bases for V and 2 bases for J; bases not matched to a gene: 5. The CDR3 is 14 amino acids. This chain's CDR3 is CASGETGGNTEAFF. DNA for the CDR3: TGTGCCAGCGGGGAGACAGGGGGCAACACTGAAGCTTTCTTT.

This clone is termed large. V and J are TRBV7-2 and TRBJ2-1, with 12 nucleotides matching TRBD2. After removal of 3 bases from V and 6 bases from J, the junction contained 3 bases not matched to a gene. Germline assignment: CDR1 SGHTA and CDR2 FQGNSA. The CDR3 runs 15 residues. The CDR3 loop reads CASSLTSGSSNEQFF. CDR3 DNA sequence: TGTGCCAGCAGCTTGACTAGCGGGAGTTCCAATGAGCAGTTCTTC.

The chain carries TRBV15 and TRBJ1-1; D gene ambiguous. This CDR3 region has 16 residues. From germline, CDR1 is LNHNV and CDR2 YYDKDF (reference sequence). V gave up 0 bases and J gave up 4 bases, with 15 bases separating them. The CDR3, as DNA: TGTGCCACCAGCAGAGATGGAGCAGGATGGAGCACTGAAGCTTTCTTT. It encodes CATSRDGAGWSTEAFF. The full variable domain, with the rest looked up from reference TRBV15 and TRBJ1-1, is DAMVIQNPRYQVTQFGKPVTLSCSQTLNHNVMYWYQQKSSQAPKLLFHYYDKDFNNEADTPDNFQSRRPNTSFCFLDIRSPGLGDTAMYLCATSRDGAGWSTEAFFGQGTRLTVV.

This clone is a singleton in its sample. The V call is TRBV7-2, the J call TRBJ2-3, with D perhaps being TRBD1 or TRBD2 (5 bases each). CDR1 is SGHTA, CDR2 FQGNSA, per germline. The CDR3 length is 15 residues. Between the trimmed V and J ends, which lost 1 base and 9 bases, there was a span of 17 bases. CDR3 nucleotide sequence: TGTGCCAGCAGCTTAGGAGGGACGCCCTCGGAAACGCAGTATTTT. Translation gives CASSLGGTPSETQYF. The full variable domain, its missing parts supplied by reference TRBV7-2 and TRBJ2-3, is GAGVSQSPSNKVTEKGKDVELRCDPISGHTALYWYRQSLGQGLEFLIYFQGNSAPDKSGLPSDRFSAERTGGSVSTLTIQRTQQEDSAVYLCASSLGGTPSETQYFGPGTRLTVL.

The rearrangement uses TRBV20-1 and TRBJ2-1; D remains ambiguous. Per the germline V gene, CDR1 is DFQATT and CDR2 is SNEGSKA (reference sequence). CDR3 length equals 11 residues. V was cut by 7 bases and J by 2 bases, with 6 bases left in between. The CDR3 bases are TGCAGTGTAGGGACCTACAATGAGCAGTTCTTC. Protein sequence: CSVGTYNEQFF.

V usage is TRBV19 and J usage is TRBJ1-2; 10 positions match TRBD1. V trimming: 7 bases; J trimming: 6 bases; junction bases outside the gene matches: 11. CDR3 length equals 15 residues. Germline CDR1 and CDR2: LNHDA and SQIVND (reference sequence). The CDR3 nucleotides are TGTGCCAGTAAGGTCTGGTCGACAGGGGGCAATGGCTACACCTTC. Its protein product is CASKVWSTGGNGYTF.

The chain has TRBV19 and TRBJ1-1, with D unresolved. CDR3 length: 18 amino acids. CDR1 is LNHDA, CDR2 SQIVND, per germline (reference sequence). Trimming shortened V by 3 bases and J by 0 bases, and 20 bases separated the two germline ends. CDR3 sequence (DNA): TGTGCCAGTAGTATCAAGGGAAGGGCTCGGAATTTGAACACTGAAGCTTTCTTT. Its translation is CASSIKGRARNLNTEAFF.

Comments on this clone: The identical CDR3 is also encoded by other nucleotide sequences in the sample. The V gene is TRBV21-1, the J gene TRBJ2-7; no check of the table's D call, TRBD1, against the DNA was made. TRBV21-1 constitutes a pseudogene. The CDR3 is made up of 14 amino acids. CDR3 coding DNA: TGTGCCAGCAGCGATGGACAGGGGAAGTGCGAGCAATACGTC. Translating it yields CASSDGQGKCEQYV.

The chain combines TRBV7-6 with TRBJ1-3; weak D call: TRBD1 (5 bases). Germline lookup yields CDR1 SGHVS and CDR2 FNYEAQ. Trimming removed 3 bases from V and 7 bases from J, with 25 bases in between. This CDR3 contains 18 residues. In nucleotides, the CDR3 is TGTGCCAGCAGCTTGGATGGAGGGGAGCCGACACCGTGGAACACCATATATTTT. It encodes CASSLDGGEPTPWNTIYF.

This rearrangement joins TRBV5-1 to TRBJ2-5; 9 bases are shared with TRBD1. The CDR3 is 14 residues long. Germline trimming cut 6 bases from V and 5 bases from J; bases unmatched to any gene: 8. From germline, CDR1 is SGHRS and CDR2 YFSETQ. The CDR3 DNA sequence: TGCGCCAGCACACCCGGACAGGGGTTGGAGACCCAGTACTTC. Translated, it gives CASTPGQGLETQYF.

V is TRBV12-5 and J is TRBJ2-2; D gene unclear. Germline V gene data show CDR1 as LGHNT and CDR2 as FRNRAP. The CDR3 is 12 residues long. V was trimmed by 7 bases and J by 6 bases, leaving 9 bases between them. This CDR3 is CASAAPPGELFF. As DNA, the CDR3 is TGTGCTAGTGCCGCCCCCCCCGGGGAGCTGTTTTTT.

This chain links TRBV9 with TRBJ2-7, with 7 nucleotides matching TRBD2. V lost 4 bases and J lost 6; bases outside the gene matches: 13. CDR3 length equals 15 residues. The germline CDR1 and CDR2 sequences are SGDLS and YYNGEE. The CDR3 bases are TGTGCCAGCAGCACCAGTCCCGGGACTACTGTCGAGCAGTACTTC. As protein: CASSTSPGTTVEQYF.

The gene calls are TRBV5-4 and TRBJ2-7, with 7 bases aligning to TRBD1. The V and J ends lost 4 bases and 5 bases, in that order; junction bases with no gene match: 3. The germline CDR1 and CDR2 sequences are SGHNT and YYREEE (reference sequence). CDR3 length: 12 amino acids. CDR3 nucleotide sequence: TGTGCCAGCAGCAGGGACAGAGACGAGCAGTACTTC. Protein product: CASSRDRDEQYF. Full variable domain (remainder filled in from reference TRBV5-4 and TRBJ2-7): ETGVTQSPTHLIKTRGQQVTLRCSSQSGHNTVSWYQQALGQGPQFIFQYYREEENGRGNFPPRFSGLQFPNYSSELNVNALELDDSALYLCASSRDRDEQYFGPGTRLTVT.

The chain uses TRBV29-1 and TRBJ2-1; 15 nucleotides agree with TRBD2. J lost 9 bases, V lost 6 bases, and 6 bases had no gene match. Germline V gene sequence: CDR1 SQVTM, CDR2 ANQGSEA. The length of the CDR3 is 14 residues. The CDR3: CSVRTSGRAGEQFF. CDR3 bases: TGCAGCGTAAGGACTAGCGGGAGGGCGGGTGAGCAGTTCTTC.

By sample share, this clone is large. The rearrangement joins TRBV7-9 to TRBJ1-1; D is uncertain. Per germline, CDR1 SEHNR and CDR2 FQNEAQ (reference sequence). The CDR3 runs 13 residues. V lost 6 bases to trimming and J lost 1 base, with 9 bases between them. CDR3 nucleotides: TGTGCCAGCAGGTCCTCGGGGAACACTGAAGCTTTCTTT. This encodes CASRSSGNTEAFF.

The gene calls are TRBV11-2 and TRBJ2-1; D gene ambiguous. Looked up from germline, CDR1 is SGHAT and CDR2 is FQNNGV. V shed 3 bases and J shed 7 bases, with 16 bases lying between them. The CDR3 contains 15 residues. This chain's CDR3 is CASSLTPTFGNEQFF. The CDR3 nucleotides are TGTGCCAGCAGCTTGACCCCTACCTTTGGGAATGAGCAGTTCTTC.

This clone was seen only a few times. This chain uses TRBV4-2 with TRBJ1-2; 7 bases line up with TRBD1. The CDR3 has 15 amino acids. Per germline, CDR1 LGHNA and CDR2 YNFKEQ. Trimming cost V 1 base and J 0 bases; bases outside gene matches: 2. The CDR3 DNA reads as TGTGCCAGCAGCCAAGGAGGGGGCTCTAACTATGGCTACACCTTC. This gives the protein CASSQGGGSNYGYTF.

V usage is TRBV6-1 and J usage is TRBJ2-1; the D is unclear. There are 12 residues in the CDR3. The ends were cut back, 5 bases at V and 8 bases at J, with 10 bases in the middle. Germline V gene sequence: CDR1 MNHNS, CDR2 SASEGT. In nucleotides, the CDR3 is TGTGCCAGCAGTCGTCGTGGCGATGAGCAGTTCTTC. Its protein product is CASSRRGDEQFF.

V is TRBV5-5 and J is TRBJ1-2; D is perhaps TRBD1 (5 bases). V was shortened by 4 bases and J by 6 bases, with 19 bases between the two germline ends. In germline, CDR1 is SGHKS, CDR2 YYEKEE (reference sequence). This CDR3 comprises 15 residues. The CDR3 DNA is TGTGCCAGCAGCATGATTCGGGGAGGGGCAGATGGCTACACCTTC. This codes for CASSMIRGGADGYTF.

As concerns this clone: An end of the junction differs from the germline gene, which may be a read error. The V call is TRBV7-7, the J call TRBJ2-3, with TRBD2 matching 14 bases. The germline V gene encodes CDR1 SSHAT and CDR2 FNYEAQ (reference sequence). The CDR3 consists of 15 residues. CDR3 DNA: TGTGCTAGCAGCTTGGGACTAGCGGGGGCCGATACGCAGTATTTT. This translates into CASSLGLAGADTQYF.

The chain carries TRBV5-1 and TRBJ2-2; D not resolved. V lost 6 bases to trimming and J lost 6 bases, with 18 bases between them. The germline V gene encodes CDR1 SGHRS and CDR2 YFSETQ. The length of the CDR3 is 15 residues. As DNA, the CDR3 is TGCGCCAGCACCCCTGGTGGGGTGTCGCCCGGGGAGCTGTTTTTT. It codes for CASTPGGVSPGELFF.

The rearrangement links TRBV4-1 to TRBJ1-3; D may be TRBD1 (5 bases). The germline V and J ends were trimmed by 5 bases and 0 bases, with 14 bases remaining between them. Germline CDR1 and CDR2: MGHRA and YSYEKL. This CDR3 region has 16 residues. The CDR3 DNA is TGCGCCAGCAGCTTTGACAGATCGGGCTCTGGAAACACCATATATTTT. Its protein is CASSFDRSGSGNTIYF.

This sequence joins TRBV5-1 and TRBJ1-4; D is unclear. V gave up 2 bases and J gave up 2 bases, with 16 bases separating them. Germline V CDR1 and CDR2: SGHRS, YFSETQ. The CDR3 has 17 amino acids. CDR3 nucleotides: TGCGCCAGCAGCTTACGCGGGCCGAGTAAGACTAATGAAAAACTGTTTTTT. It encodes CASSLRGPSKTNEKLFF. The entire variable domain, with the rest obtained from reference TRBV5-1 and TRBJ1-4, is as follows: KAGVTQTPRYLIKTRGQQVTLSCSPISGHRSVSWYQQTPGQGLQFLFEYFSETQRNKGNFPGRFSGRQFSNSRSEMNVSTLELGDSALYLCASSLRGPSKTNEKLFFGSGTQLSVL.

Written as DNA, the CDR3 is TGCGCCAGCAGCCGCGGACCGACCACAGATACGCAGTATTTT. This gives the protein CASSRGPTTDTQYF. J is TRBJ2-3 and V is TRBV5-1; D remains ambiguous. Germline CDR1 is SGHRS and CDR2 is YFSETQ. CDR3 length equals 14 residues. The V and J ends lost 4 bases and 2 bases respectively, with 11 bases between them.

The chain employs TRBV6-4 and TRBJ2-7; maybe TRBD2 (7 bases). From germline, CDR1 is MRHNA and CDR2 SNTAGT. The CDR3 totals 16 residues. The V and J ends lost 4 bases and 1 base respectively, with 17 bases between them. CDR3 DNA: TGTGCCAGCAGTGCCTCCGGGGGCGGGAGTTCCTACGAGCAGTACGTC. Its translation is CASSASGGGSSYEQYV.

The chain recombines TRBV4-1 with TRBJ2-7; D is possibly TRBD2 (7 bases). The V gene's germline CDR1 is MGHRA and CDR2 YSYEKL. The CDR3 loop spans 16 amino acids. With 1 base removed from V and 0 bases from J, the gap between germline ends came to 13 bases. The CDR3 DNA sequence: TGCGCCAGCAGCCAAGTTGGCGGGGGCAGCTCCTACGAGCAGTACTTC. It yields the protein CASSQVGGGSSYEQYF.

The rearrangement joins TRBV27 to TRBJ2-1; D is unresolved. The germline CDR1 and CDR2 sequences are MNHEY and SMNVEV (reference sequence). The CDR3 spans 12 residues. V was pared by 5 bases and J by 8 bases, with 10 bases between. CDR3 coding DNA: TGTGCCAGCAGTCGTCGTGGCGATGAGCAGTTCTTC. Its protein is CASSRRGDEQFF.